These 17 T cell receptor beta chains share one sample of origin, sequenced in a study of cytomegalovirus exposure and HLA in healthy donors. Primers: 60 Vbeta forward and 13 Jbeta reverse. Produced via immunoSEQ multiplex PCR; TCRdb's table is partial and in-frame only. The sample lists approximately 150,000 clones, around 75% seen once, with approximately 3% in the top ten. Specimen: PBMCs. The source of these receptors is a male donor in good health and CMV-seronegative.

The sample holds one count of this clone. The rearrangement uses TRBV6-6 and TRBJ1-3; perhaps TRBD1 as D (6 bases). CDR1 and CDR2 from the germline V gene are MNHNY and SVGAGI (reference sequence). The CDR3 loop spans 13 amino acids. In DNA form, the CDR3 reads TGTGCTAGTCGACAGGTTCTTGGAAACACCATATATTTT. This encodes CASRQVLGNTIYF.

J is TRBJ1-5 and V is TRBV7-6; tentatively, D is TRBD1 (5 bases). V was pared by 0 bases and J by 3 bases, with 12 bases between. The CDR3 contains 16 residues. CDR1 and CDR2 (germline): SGHVS, FNYEAQ. The chain's CDR3 is CASSLAAGGTNQPQHF. CDR3 DNA: TGTGCCAGCAGCTTAGCGGCGGGCGGGACCAATCAGCCCCAGCATTTT. The variable domain in full, completed from reference TRBV7-6 and TRBJ1-5, reads GAGVSQSPRYKVTKRGQDVALRCDPISGHVSLYWYRQALGQGPEFLTYFNYEAQQDKSGLPNDRFSAERPEGSISTLTIQRTEQRDSAMYRCASSLAAGGTNQPQHFGDGTRLSIL.

To note about this clone: Other nucleotide sequences in the sample specify the same CDR3. The J gene is TRBJ2-2, the V gene TRBV28; D uncertain. Deletions cut 3 bases from V and 1 base from J, with 6 bases between. The CDR3 totals 14 residues. Germline CDR1 is MDHEN and CDR2 is SYDVKM. This chain's CDR3 is CASSFVRNTGELFF. DNA for the CDR3: TGTGCCAGCAGTTTCGTGCGGAACACCGGGGAGCTGTTTTTT.

The V call is TRBV5-6, the J call TRBJ1-5; D is unclear. Germline lookup yields CDR1 SGHDT and CDR2 YYEEEE. CDR3 length: 12 amino acids. V was pared by 4 bases and J by 4 bases, with 6 bases between. The CDR3 DNA reads as TGTGCCAGCAGCCCGGGTAATCAGCCCCAGCATTTT. Its protein is CASSPGNQPQHF.

This chain uses TRBV6-1 with TRBJ1-1; 11 positions match TRBD1. The J segment lost 4 bases and the V segment lost 5 bases, leaving 6 bases of the junction unmatched. Germline loops: CDR1 MNHNS, CDR2 SASEGT. This CDR3 contains 15 residues. CDR3 protein: CASSHRTGGFTEAFF. The CDR3 nucleotides are TGTGCCAGCAGTCATCGGACAGGGGGCTTCACTGAAGCTTTCTTT.

The chain combines TRBV19 with TRBJ1-6, with D maybe TRBD1 (6 bases). CDR1 LNHDA and CDR2 SQIVND come from the germline V gene (reference sequence). The V end was cut by 9 bases, the J end by 10 bases, with 19 bases between. This CDR3 is 14 amino acids long. Written as DNA, the CDR3 is TGTGCCAGCCATAATACAGGGATCGGCTCACCCCTCCACTTT. Amino acids: CASHNTGIGSPLHF.

This clone was detected a few times. This chain joins TRBV5-6 and TRBJ1-6; D uncertain. The CDR3 is made up of 14 amino acids. Per germline, CDR1 SGHDT and CDR2 YYEEEE. Trimming removed 1 base from V and 6 bases from J, with 8 bases in between. The CDR3 region is CASSLTAVNSPLHF. The CDR3 DNA follows: TGTGCCAGCAGCTTGACAGCAGTTAATTCACCCCTCCACTTT.

The chain combines TRBV21-1 with TRBJ2-2; the DNA was not used to check the table's D call, TRBD1. TRBV21-1 is reported as a pseudogene. CDR3 length: 17 residues. The CDR3 is CASSKVIDRDGTGELFF. Written as DNA, the CDR3 is TGTGCCAGCAGCAAAGTTATAGACAGGGACGGAACCGGGGAGCTGTTTTTT.

This rearrangement joins TRBV7-8 to TRBJ1-2, with no clear D. Germline V gene lookup returns CDR1 SGHVS and CDR2 FQNEAQ. V shed 2 bases and J shed 4 bases, with 8 bases lying between them. The CDR3 runs 13 residues. The CDR3 reads CASSLKGGYGYTF. The DNA of the CDR3 is TGTGCCAGCAGCTTAAAAGGCGGCTATGGCTACACCTTC.

The rearrangement uses TRBV11-2 and TRBJ2-7, with 10 positions matching TRBD1. This CDR3 has 15 residues. The germline V gene encodes CDR1 SGHAT and CDR2 FQNNGV. The J segment lost 5 bases and the V segment lost 2 bases, leaving 6 bases of the junction unmatched. CDR3 amino acids: CASSLKDRGINEQYF. CDR3 sequence (DNA): TGTGCCAGCAGCTTAAAGGACAGGGGGATCAACGAGCAGTACTTC.

This clone has a handful of counts. The chain couples TRBV9 to TRBJ1-5; TRBD1 aligns across 9 bases. The CDR3 is 16 amino acids. Germline CDR1 is SGDLS and CDR2 is YYNGEE. Trimming removed 3 bases from V and 7 bases from J; junction bases left unmatched: 11. CDR3 sequence reads: CASSEGQGLLGQPQHF. CDR3 nucleotide sequence: TGTGCCAGCAGCGAGGGACAGGGCCTCCTCGGACAGCCCCAGCATTTT.

The chain couples TRBV7-3 to TRBJ2-1; 8 nucleotides match TRBD2. This CDR3 comprises 14 residues. The trim removed 5 bases at V and 8 bases at J, leaving 8 bases unmatched. CDR1 and CDR2 from the germline V gene are SGHTA and FQGTGA. The CDR3 region is CASSPAGVEDEQFF. The CDR3 DNA follows: TGTGCCAGCAGCCCAGCGGGAGTAGAGGATGAGCAGTTCTTC. The whole variable domain, filled in from reference TRBV7-3 and TRBJ2-1, reads GAGVSQTPSNKVTEKGKYVELRCDPISGHTALYWYRQSLGQGPEFLIYFQGTGAADDSGLPNDRFFAVRPEGSVSTLKIQRTERGDSAVYLCASSPAGVEDEQFFGPGTRLTVL.

The CDR3 DNA is TGTGCCACCGGGGACAGGGTAGGGGAGACCCAGTACTTC. Protein product: CATGDRVGETQYF. The chain has TRBV7-9 and TRBJ2-5; 9 positions match TRBD1. This CDR3 is 13 amino acids long. CDR1 SEHNR and CDR2 FQNEAQ come from the germline V gene (reference sequence). With V trimmed by 10 bases and J by 5 bases, 8 bases remained unmatched. The full variable domain, with the rest looked up from reference TRBV7-9 and TRBJ2-5, is DTGVSQNPRHKITKRGQNVTFRCDPISEHNRLYWYRQTLGQGPEFLTYFQNEAQLEKSRLLSDRFSAERPKGSFSTLEIQRTEQGDSAMYLCATGDRVGETQYFGPGTRLLVL.

The CDR3 sequence is CASSFEAPGELFF. As DNA, the CDR3 is TGTGCCAGCAGTTTTGAGGCACCCGGGGAGCTGTTTTTT. The gene calls are TRBV27 and TRBJ2-2, with unresolved D. CDR3 length: 13 residues. The V gene lost 3 bases and the J gene lost 6 bases, with 8 bases spanning the gap. Germline V gene lookup returns CDR1 MNHEY and CDR2 SMNVEV (reference sequence).

A few counts support this clone. The V and J genes are TRBV7-9 and TRBJ2-7, with TRBD1 as a possible D gene (6 bases). CDR3 length: 16 residues. With 0 bases removed from V and 3 bases from J, the gap between germline ends came to 15 bases. The V gene's germline CDR1 is SEHNR and CDR2 FQNEAQ (reference sequence). CDR3 residues: CASSLAPGGQLYEQYF. CDR3 nucleotide sequence: TGTGCCAGCAGCTTAGCGCCCGGCGGACAGCTCTACGAGCAGTACTTC.

The chain is built from TRBV28 and TRBJ1-6; 8 positions match TRBD1. The CDR3 length is 17 residues. V was clipped by 5 bases and J by 4 bases; unmatched bases: 10. Germline V gene sequence: CDR1 MDHEN, CDR2 SYDVKM. CDR3 sequence reads: CASSRRGQAGYNSPLHF. DNA of the CDR3: TGTGCCAGCAGTCGGCGGGGACAGGCGGGATATAATTCACCCCTCCACTTT.

This chain connects TRBV5-1 to TRBJ2-1; no firm D call. The ends were cut back, 0 bases at V and 7 bases at J, with 11 bases in the middle. The CDR3 covers 14 residues. The germline V gene has CDR1 SGHRS and CDR2 YFSETQ. The CDR3 DNA reads as TGCGCCAGCAGCTTGGGTGGGCAGATAAATGAGCAGTTCTTC. Encoded protein: CASSLGGQINEQFF.